The clone carrying this TCR beta chain was seen only a few times. The sample originates from a study of identical twins' blood T cells. MiXCR, run by TCRdb on the 5' RACE reads, gives a single entry per CDR3 protein. The sample lists roughly 340,000 distinct CDR3 sequences; 28% were seen once. This sequence originates from a woman aged 18-49 years in good health. Sequencing was performed on PBMCs.

The CDR3 nucleotides are TGTGCCAGCAGTTTATCTACAGTCGGGACAGCTTTCTTT. Its protein is CASSLSTVGTAFF. This chain uses TRBV12-3 or TRBV12-4 with TRBJ1-1; tentatively, D is TRBD1 (5 bases). The CDR3 extends over 13 amino acids. Deletions cut 2 bases from V and 10 bases from J, with 14 bases between.